What follows are 20 T cell receptor beta chains derived from one specimen sequenced in a study of cytomegalovirus exposure and HLA in healthy donors. PCR involved 60 Vbeta and 13 Jbeta primers. Assay: immunoSEQ multiplex PCR; the TCRdb copy retains only in-frame clones and omits some. The profile shows 150,000 to 160,000 clones, more than 60% of them singletons. The specimen was PBMCs. The source of these receptors is a woman aged 40 to 50 in good health and CMV-seronegative.

This clone was picked up a small number of times. The chain couples TRBV7-9 to TRBJ2-3, with D perhaps TRBD2 (6 bases). V was trimmed by 5 bases and J by 8 bases, leaving 14 bases between them. This CDR3 contains 13 residues. Germline CDR1 reads SEHNR; CDR2 reads FQNEAQ (reference sequence). Here the CDR3 reads CASSPTSSGTQYF. The CDR3, as DNA: TGTGCCAGCAGCCCAACTAGCTCCGGTACGCAGTATTTT.

This clone was found a few times. The chain has TRBV5-6 and TRBJ1-4; 7 bases align to TRBD1. Germline values: CDR1 SGHDT, CDR2 YYEEEE. Trimming at V came to 1 base and at J to 5 bases, leaving 5 bases not matched to a gene. The CDR3 sequence is 15 residues long. CDR3 DNA sequence: TGTGCCAGCAGCTTGTATGCGACAGGGAATGAAAAACTGTTTTTT. As protein: CASSLYATGNEKLFF.

This clone occurred a few times. The J gene is TRBJ1-1, the V gene TRBV6-5, with 9 bases fitting TRBD1. This CDR3 contains 14 residues. The V and J ends lost 2 bases and 12 bases, in that order; junction bases with no gene match: 10. The germline V gene encodes CDR1 MNHEY and CDR2 SVGAGI. CDR3 residues: CASSYGDRDLLSFF. The CDR3 bases are TGTGCCAGCAGTTACGGGGACAGGGATTTGCTTTCTTTCTTT.

This clone has only a few counts. The V call is TRBV5-1, the J call TRBJ1-4; the D is unclear. Trimming removed 9 bases from V and 0 bases from J, with 9 bases in between. CDR1 is SGHRS and CDR2 is YFSETQ in the germline V gene. The CDR3 totals 13 residues. The CDR3 reads CATRGSTNEKLFF. The DNA of the CDR3 is TGCGCCACTCGAGGATCAACTAATGAAAAACTGTTTTTT.

The chain carries TRBV4-1 and TRBJ2-2; D is ambiguous. V was shortened by 3 bases and J by 2 bases, with 16 bases between the two germline ends. Germline CDR1 MGHRA, CDR2 YSYEKL. The CDR3 extends over 17 amino acids. CDR3 sequence (DNA): TGCGCCAGCAGCCATCTTGTGAGGTCGGTAAACACCGGGGAGCTGTTTTTT. Residues: CASSHLVRSVNTGELFF.

The gene calls are TRBV6-1 and TRBJ1-6, with 8 bases aligning to TRBD1. Germline loops: CDR1 MNHNS, CDR2 SASEGT. The CDR3 covers 12 residues. The CDR3 protein is CQGRQGYSPLHF. DNA of the CDR3: TGTCAAGGTCGACAGGGGTATTCACCCCTCCACTTT.

This chain joins TRBV6-5 and TRBJ2-7, with no clear D. Germline CDR1 is MNHEY and CDR2 is SVGAGI. The V gene lost 0 bases and the J gene lost 0 bases, with 9 bases spanning the gap. This CDR3 has 15 residues. Here the CDR3 reads CASSYSESVSYEQYF. In nucleotides, the CDR3 is TGTGCCAGCAGTTACTCGGAGAGCGTCTCCTACGAGCAGTACTTC.

The chain has TRBV7-9 and TRBJ2-5; weak D call: TRBD2 (5 bases). V was trimmed by 5 bases and J by 5 bases, leaving 18 bases between them. Germline CDR1 SEHNR, CDR2 FQNEAQ (reference sequence). The CDR3 contains 15 residues. CDR3 in DNA: TGTGCCAGCAGCCTCAGCGGATCGAACGGGGAGACCCAGTACTTC. Translation: CASSLSGSNGETQYF. Using reference TRBV7-9 and TRBJ2-5 for the parts outside the CDR3, the full variable domain is DTGVSQNPRHKITKRGQNVTFRCDPISEHNRLYWYRQTLGQGPEFLTYFQNEAQLEKSRLLSDRFSAERPKGSFSTLEIQRTEQGDSAMYLCASSLSGSNGETQYFGPGTRLLVL.

The chain has TRBV6-5 and TRBJ1-2, with 10 bases identical to TRBD1. From germline, CDR1 is MNHEY and CDR2 SVGAGI. This CDR3 has 16 amino acids. Unmatched junction bases numbered 11, after V lost 0 bases and J lost 10 bases. CDR3 bases: TGTGCCAGCAGTTACTCCGCCTCCGGGACAGGGGCCGTCTACACCTTC. As protein: CASSYSASGTGAVYTF.

The CDR3 sequence: CASSGRGPGGYTF. DNA of the CDR3: TGTGCCAGCAGTGGGAGGGGCCCCGGAGGCTACACCTTC. V usage is TRBV6-1 and J usage is TRBJ1-2, with D perhaps matching TRBD1 (5 bases). Trimming shortened V by 4 bases and J by 8 bases, and 14 bases separated the two germline ends. Germline V gene sequence: CDR1 MNHNS, CDR2 SASEGT. This CDR3 contains 13 residues.

The V call is TRBV5-1, the J call TRBJ2-1; 12 bases line up with TRBD2. CDR3 size: 16 residues. Trimming cost V 1 base and J 5 bases; bases outside gene matches: 4. Germline V gene data show CDR1 as SGHRS and CDR2 as YFSETQ. This chain's CDR3 is CASSLRTSGTNNEQFF. CDR3 DNA: TGCGCCAGCAGCTTGCGGACTAGCGGGACCAACAATGAGCAGTTCTTC. The complete variable domain, with remaining parts taken from reference TRBV5-1 and TRBJ2-1, reads KAGVTQTPRYLIKTRGQQVTLSCSPISGHRSVSWYQQTPGQGLQFLFEYFSETQRNKGNFPGRFSGRQFSNSRSEMNVSTLELGDSALYLCASSLRTSGTNNEQFFGPGTRLTVL.

The chain couples TRBV27 to TRBJ2-7; D perhaps matches TRBD2 (5 bases). Germline CDR1 reads MNHEY; CDR2 reads SMNVEV (reference sequence). The CDR3 extends over 17 amino acids. Trimming stripped 4 bases from V and 2 bases from J, with 21 bases between. CDR3 nucleotides: TGTGCCAGCAGTTATTCCCGGCAAGCGGTTACTACCTACGAGCAGTACTTC. Amino acids: CASSYSRQAVTTYEQYF.

This rearrangement joins TRBV4-2 to TRBJ2-3; 16 bases agree with TRBD2. The CDR3 is 21 amino acids. Trimming cost V 4 bases and J 2 bases; bases outside gene matches: 15. Germline V gene sequence: CDR1 LGHNA, CDR2 YNFKEQ. This chain's CDR3 is CASSLFLEPGLAGGSTDTQYF. The CDR3 DNA sequence: TGTGCCAGCAGCCTCTTTCTCGAACCGGGACTAGCGGGGGGGTCCACAGATACGCAGTATTTT.

V usage is TRBV5-8 and J usage is TRBJ2-3; 9 nucleotides align to TRBD1. The CDR3 has 13 residues. V shed 5 bases, J shed 8 bases, and the junction held 6 bases outside the gene matches. Germline V gene sequence: CDR1 SGHTS, CDR2 YDEGEE. For the CDR3, the DNA is TGTGCCAGCAGGCCCACAGGGGGCGGTACGCAGTATTTT. Protein sequence: CASRPTGGGTQYF.

The chain couples TRBV7-9 to TRBJ2-1; D perhaps matches TRBD1 (6 bases). V lost 1 base, J lost 4 bases, and 8 bases lay in between. CDR3 length: 14 amino acids. The germline CDR1 and CDR2 sequences are SEHNR and FQNEAQ (reference sequence). The CDR3 DNA is TGTGCCAGCAGCTTAGGGACAGTGTACAATGAGCAGTTCTTC. This gives the protein CASSLGTVYNEQFF.

The genes are TRBV5-1 and TRBJ1-4; the match to TRBD1 covers 11 bases. With 6 bases clipped from V and 7 bases from J, the junction kept 17 bases outside the gene matches. The CDR3 covers 18 residues. Germline-derived CDR1 and CDR2 are SGHRS and YFSETQ. CDR3 protein: CASTRQGTGTGGGEKLFF. The CDR3, as DNA: TGCGCCAGCACCCGGCAAGGAACGGGGACAGGGGGGGGTGAAAAACTGTTTTTT.

The chain recombines TRBV25-1 with TRBJ1-4, with D possibly TRBD1 on 5 matching bases. The CDR3 length is 14 residues. Per the germline V gene, CDR1 is MGHDK and CDR2 is SYGVNS. The ends were cut back, 4 bases at V and 3 bases at J, with 9 bases in the middle. The CDR3 region is CASSVTTANEKLFF. DNA of the CDR3: TGTGCCAGCAGTGTTACGACAGCTAATGAAAAACTGTTTTTT.

This chain joins TRBV5-8 and TRBJ1-5; a possible D gene is TRBD1 (5 bases). Germline V gene sequence: CDR1 SGHTS, CDR2 YDEGEE. Trimming pared 1 base from V and 4 bases from J, leaving 18 bases between. The length of the CDR3 is 17 residues. CDR3 protein: CASSLKYGRAANQPQHF. The CDR3 DNA is TGTGCCAGCAGCTTGAAGTACGGCAGGGCGGCAAATCAGCCCCAGCATTTT.

The chain is built from TRBV6-6 and TRBJ2-7, with 9 bases matching TRBD1. V was clipped by 5 bases and J by 0 bases; unmatched bases: 2. CDR3 length: 14 amino acids. Germline V CDR1 and CDR2: MNHNY, SVGAGI (reference sequence). The CDR3 reads CASSRTGDSYEQYF. In DNA form, the CDR3 reads TGTGCCAGCAGTCGGACAGGGGACTCCTACGAGCAGTACTTC.

This chain joins TRBV29-1 and TRBJ1-5; the match to TRBD1 covers 10 bases. V was pared by 7 bases and J by 0 bases, with 6 bases of the junction left unmatched. This CDR3 has 15 amino acids. Germline-derived CDR1 and CDR2 are SQVTM and ANQGSEA. CDR3 DNA sequence: TGCAGCGACGGCCGGGACAGGGGTAGCAATCAGCCCCAGCATTTT. It yields the protein CSDGRDRGSNQPQHF. Full variable domain (rest looked up from reference TRBV29-1 and TRBJ1-5): SAVISQKPSRDICQRGTSLTIQCQVDSQVTMMFWYRQQPGQSLTLIATANQGSEATYESGFVIDKFPISRPNLTFSTLTVSNMSPEDSSIYLCSDGRDRGSNQPQHFGDGTRLSIL.